These 5 T cell receptor beta chains came from one sample sequenced in a study of spatial heterogeneity in lung cancer. Study observations and caveats: Tumoral mutation counts were tracked by counts of expanded intratumoral alpha and beta TCRs.

Time point in this sample: sample taken at primary tumor resection. Their cognate antigens are unknown. MiXCR, run by TCRdb on the 5' RACE reads, gives a single entry per CDR3 protein. The repertoire holds 7,500 to 10,000 distinct CDR3 sequences, with 14% as singletons. Sequenced material: lung tumor tissue, taken at surgery. The source is a male donor with early-stage non-small cell lung cancer.

In this sample, this clonotype turned up many times. The chain uses TRBV7-3 and TRBJ1-5; D not resolved. The germline V and J ends were trimmed by 1 base and 6 bases, with 1 base remaining between them. CDR1 and CDR2 (germline): SGHTA, FQGTGA. The CDR3 loop spans 11 amino acids. CDR3 nucleotide sequence: TGTGCCAGCAGCTTAAGTCAGCCCCAGCATTTT. Its translation: CASSLSQPQHF.

This clonotype was seen only once. The rearrangement links TRBV29-1 to TRBJ2-1; weak D call: TRBD2 (5 bases). This CDR3 contains 13 residues. Trimming cost V 6 bases and J 1 base, with 10 bases left between them. The germline CDR1 and CDR2 sequences are SQVTM and ANQGSEA. Here the CDR3 DNA reads TGCAGCGTCGAGGGCGGGTCCTACAATGAGCAGTTCTTC. Encoded protein: CSVEGGSYNEQFF.

For the CDR3, the DNA is TGTGCCAGCTCACCATTACAGGGTATCGATGGAAACACCATATATTTT. As protein: CASSPLQGIDGNTIYF. V is TRBV18 and J is TRBJ1-3; possibly TRBD1 for D (6 bases). CDR1 KGHSH and CDR2 LQKENI come from the germline V gene. The CDR3 consists of 16 residues. V was shortened by 2 bases and J by 3 bases, with 14 bases between the two germline ends.

This clonotype was picked up many times. The CDR3 reads CSVARPLTSGRILDSSYEQYF. In DNA, the CDR3 is TGCAGCGTCGCGCGGCCCCTGACTAGCGGGAGAATTCTAGACAGCTCCTACGAGCAGTACTTC. V gene TRBV29-1 combines with J gene TRBJ2-7; the match to TRBD2 covers 12 bases. Germline V gene data show CDR1 as SQVTM and CDR2 as ANQGSEA. With 6 bases clipped from V and 0 bases from J, the junction kept 24 bases outside the gene matches. This CDR3 has 21 amino acids.

This clonotype ranks as medium-sized. This chain joins TRBV27 and TRBJ1-5; weak D call: TRBD1 (5 bases). The ends were cut back, 4 bases at V and 1 base at J, with 17 bases in the middle. The CDR3 is 17 amino acids. Germline CDR1 is MNHEY and CDR2 is SMNVEV (reference sequence). The CDR3 DNA reads TGTGCCAGCAGTTCGGACATTTACCTCGGGAGCAATCAGCCCCAGCATTTT. The encoded protein is CASSSDIYLGSNQPQHF.